This entry lists 11 T cell receptor beta chains sequenced from one sample in a study of CD8 T cells in ankylosing spondylitis. One entry per CDR3 protein results from TCRdb running MiXCR on the 5' RACE reads. Of 300,000 to 350,000 distinct CDR3 sequences listed, roughly 20% are singletons. Sequenced input: blood, either unsorted or a sorted T cell fraction (not recorded which). The source is a female donor with ankylosing spondylitis or in good health (not recorded which).

This clonotype was found many times. The chain couples TRBV10-3 to TRBJ1-1, with a possible D match to TRBD1 (6 bases). Germline values: CDR1 ENHRY, CDR2 SYGVKD. The germline V and J ends were trimmed by 11 bases and 0 bases, with 19 bases remaining between them. CDR3 length: 15 residues. The CDR3 spells CASLEQGRMNTEAFF. The DNA of the CDR3 is TGTGCCTCTTTAGAACAGGGAAGAATGAACACTGAAGCTTTCTTT.

This clonotype was seen only a few times. The chain employs TRBV7-9 and TRBJ2-2, with TRBD2 as a possible D gene (5 bases). The germline CDR1 and CDR2 sequences are SEHNR and FQNEAQ (reference sequence). Trimming cost V 1 base and J 6 bases, with 12 bases left between them. CDR3 size: 15 residues. The CDR3 sequence: CASSLVRLAAGELFF. Here the CDR3 DNA reads TGTGCCAGCAGCTTAGTTCGTCTAGCAGCCGGGGAGCTGTTTTTT.

The chain uses TRBV9 and TRBJ2-3; D remains unclear. This CDR3 spans 14 amino acids. Trimming stripped 2 bases from V and 1 base from J, with 8 bases between. Germline V lookup: CDR1 SGDLS, CDR2 YYNGEE. CDR3 in DNA: TGTGCCAGCAGCGTGAGTGGGGGCACAGATACGCAGTATTTT. Protein sequence: CASSVSGGTDTQYF.

This clonotype showed up just a few times. This sequence joins TRBV20-1 and TRBJ2-7; 7 bases line up with TRBD2. CDR1 and CDR2 (germline): DFQATT, SNEGSKA (reference sequence). V trimming: 3 bases; J trimming: 0 bases; junction bases outside the gene matches: 5. The length of the CDR3 is 14 residues. As DNA, the CDR3 is TGCAGTGCTAGTAAGCGGGACGCCTCCTACGAGCAGTACTTC. It is translated as CSASKRDASYEQYF.

This clonotype was seen ten or more times. V gene TRBV6-2 or TRBV6-3 combines with J gene TRBJ1-5; no clear D. V was cut by 3 bases and J by 2 bases, with 5 bases left in between. This CDR3 spans 13 amino acids. From germline, CDR1 is MNHEY and CDR2 SVGEGT. DNA of the CDR3: TGTGCCAGCAGTTATCGTGGCAATCAGCCCCAGCATTTT. This encodes CASSYRGNQPQHF.

V usage is TRBV10-3 and J usage is TRBJ2-7, with D unclear. The CDR3 sequence is 13 residues long. Deletions cut 6 bases from V and 7 bases from J, with 16 bases between. The V gene's germline CDR1 is ENHRY and CDR2 SYGVKD. DNA for the CDR3: TGTGCCATCAGCGCACGTGACGATCGGGAGCAGTACTTC. It translates to CAISARDDREQYF.

A few counts support this clonotype. J is TRBJ2-2 and V is TRBV7-9; D remains ambiguous. V lost 2 bases and J lost 5, with 12 bases in between. There are 15 residues in the CDR3. Per germline, CDR1 SEHNR and CDR2 FQNEAQ (reference sequence). The CDR3 coding sequence is TGTGCCAGCAGCTTAAAGGGCCAATTAACCGGGGAGCTGTTTTTT. It yields the protein CASSLKGQLTGELFF.

J is TRBJ2-1 and V is TRBV4-3, with D hard to call. Germline CDR1 and CDR2: LGHNA and YSLEER. V lost 0 bases and J 9 bases, leaving 12 bases between the germline ends. The CDR3 extends over 14 amino acids. CDR3 sequence (DNA): TGCGCCAGCAGCCAAGAGGCAGGTTTCGGTGAGCAGTTCTTC. Its protein is CASSQEAGFGEQFF.

This clonotype was seen more than once but under ten times. The rearrangement links TRBV6-6 to TRBJ2-1; possibly TRBD1 for D (6 bases). V was cut by 7 bases and J by 7 bases, with 14 bases left in between. The CDR3 is 13 amino acids. CDR1 is MNHNY, CDR2 SVGAGI, per germline (reference sequence). The CDR3 is CASKETGQNEQFF. As DNA, the CDR3 is TGTGCCAGCAAGGAAACAGGGCAGAATGAGCAGTTCTTC.

This CDR3 is CATSGPVRGEQYF. The CDR3 DNA sequence: TGTGCCACCAGCGGACCTGTACGAGGGGAGCAGTACTTC. The gene calls are TRBV15 and TRBJ2-7, with D possibly being TRBD2 (5 bases). V was pared by 5 bases and J by 7 bases, with 15 bases between. CDR3 length: 13 residues. From germline, CDR1 is LNHNV and CDR2 YYDKDF (reference sequence).

The V gene is TRBV18, the J gene TRBJ1-1, with a weak D call TRBD1 (6 bases). Trimming stripped 3 bases from V and 1 base from J, with 9 bases between. Germline V lookup: CDR1 KGHSH, CDR2 LQKENI. The CDR3 totals 14 residues. DNA of the CDR3: TGTGCCAGCTCACCGGTCAGGGGGAACACTGAAGCTTTCTTT. Amino acids: CASSPVRGNTEAFF.